This T cell receptor (beta chain) was captured by sequencing in a study of blood T cell repertoires in COVID-19. Background on the study: Some COVID-19 samples were acute and others convalescent; all came from the United States, Italy and Spain. From T cells, B-cell-depleted T cells, or PBMCs came the material, which was cDNA or gDNA.

Germline values: CDR1 MNHEY, CDR2 SMNVEV (reference sequence). The length of the CDR3 is 14 residues. V gave up 6 bases and J gave up 5 bases, with 14 bases separating them. As processed by the authors: Reference gene primer amplification gave estimated nucleated cell counts. Some clones are missing from TCRdb's copy, which holds only in-frame ones; the method was immunoSEQ multiplex PCR. V, J and clone size reflect that table, while D and trimming were determined from the DNA. Among about 120,000 clones listed, around four fifths were seen once. The V and J genes are TRBV27 and TRBJ1-5; no clear D. This receptor was obtained from a man in his 70s with active or convalescent COVID-19. Sequencing was carried out using peripheral blood. CDR3 sequence reads: CASSIAEGHQPQHF. Here the CDR3 DNA reads TGTGCCAGCAGCATAGCAGAGGGTCATCAGCCCCAGCATTTT.